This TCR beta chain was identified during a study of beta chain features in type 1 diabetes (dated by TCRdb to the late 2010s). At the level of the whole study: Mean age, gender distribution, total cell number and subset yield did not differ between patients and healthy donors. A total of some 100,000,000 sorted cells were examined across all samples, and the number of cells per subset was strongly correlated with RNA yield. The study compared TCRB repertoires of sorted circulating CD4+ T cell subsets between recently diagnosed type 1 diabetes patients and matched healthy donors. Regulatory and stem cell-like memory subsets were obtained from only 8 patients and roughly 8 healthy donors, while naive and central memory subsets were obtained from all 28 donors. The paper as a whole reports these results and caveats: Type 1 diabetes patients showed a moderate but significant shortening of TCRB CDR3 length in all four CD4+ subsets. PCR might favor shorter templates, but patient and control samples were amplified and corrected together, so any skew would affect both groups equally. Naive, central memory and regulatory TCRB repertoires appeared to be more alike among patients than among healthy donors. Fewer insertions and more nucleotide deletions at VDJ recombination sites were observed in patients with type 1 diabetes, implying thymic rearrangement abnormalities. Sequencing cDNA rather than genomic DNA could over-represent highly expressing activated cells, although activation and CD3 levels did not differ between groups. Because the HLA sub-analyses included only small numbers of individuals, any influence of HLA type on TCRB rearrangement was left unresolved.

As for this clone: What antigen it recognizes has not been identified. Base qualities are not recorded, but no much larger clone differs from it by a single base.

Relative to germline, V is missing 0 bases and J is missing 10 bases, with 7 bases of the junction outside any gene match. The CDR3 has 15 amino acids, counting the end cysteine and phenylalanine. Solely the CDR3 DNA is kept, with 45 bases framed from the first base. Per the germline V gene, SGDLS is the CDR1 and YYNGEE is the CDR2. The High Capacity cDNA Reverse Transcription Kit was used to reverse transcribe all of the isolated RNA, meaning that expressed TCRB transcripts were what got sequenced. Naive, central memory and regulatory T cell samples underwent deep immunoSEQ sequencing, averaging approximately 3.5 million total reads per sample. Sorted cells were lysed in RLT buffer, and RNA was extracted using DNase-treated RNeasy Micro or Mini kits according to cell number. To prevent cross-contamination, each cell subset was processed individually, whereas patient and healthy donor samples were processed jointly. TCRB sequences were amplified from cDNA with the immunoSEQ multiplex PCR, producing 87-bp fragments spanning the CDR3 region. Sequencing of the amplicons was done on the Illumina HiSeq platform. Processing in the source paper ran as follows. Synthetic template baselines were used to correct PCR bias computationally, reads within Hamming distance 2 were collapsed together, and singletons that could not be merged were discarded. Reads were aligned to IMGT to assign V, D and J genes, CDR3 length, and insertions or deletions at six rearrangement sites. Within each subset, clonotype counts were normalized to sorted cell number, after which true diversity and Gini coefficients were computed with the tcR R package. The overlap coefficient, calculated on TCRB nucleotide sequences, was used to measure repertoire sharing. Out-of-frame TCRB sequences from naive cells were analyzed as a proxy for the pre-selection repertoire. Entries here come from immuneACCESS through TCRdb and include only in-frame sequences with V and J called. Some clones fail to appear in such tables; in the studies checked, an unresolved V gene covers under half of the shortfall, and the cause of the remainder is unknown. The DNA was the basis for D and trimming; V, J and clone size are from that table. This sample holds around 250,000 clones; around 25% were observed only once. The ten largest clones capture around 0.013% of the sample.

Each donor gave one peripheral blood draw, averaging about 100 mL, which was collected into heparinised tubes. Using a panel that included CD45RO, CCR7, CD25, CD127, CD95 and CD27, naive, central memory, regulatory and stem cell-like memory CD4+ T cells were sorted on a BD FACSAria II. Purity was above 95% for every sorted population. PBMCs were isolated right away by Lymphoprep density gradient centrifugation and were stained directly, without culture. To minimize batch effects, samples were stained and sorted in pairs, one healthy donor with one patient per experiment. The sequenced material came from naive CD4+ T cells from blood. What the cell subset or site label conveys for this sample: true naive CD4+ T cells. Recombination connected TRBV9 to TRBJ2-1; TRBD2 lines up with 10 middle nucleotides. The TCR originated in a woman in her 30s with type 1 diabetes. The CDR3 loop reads CASSVEGLAGVEQFF. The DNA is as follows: TGTGCCAGCAGCGTAGAAGGGCTAGCGGGAGTGGAGCAGTTCTTC.